Below, 4 T cell receptor beta chains from the same sample are listed, as sequenced in a study of beta chain features in type 1 diabetes. Findings and limits, study-wide: There was a moderate but significant shortening of TCRB CDR3s in all four CD4+ subsets of Type 1 diabetes patients.

These receptors are not linked to any known antigen. Investigators reverse transcribed all isolated RNA, so they sequenced expressed TCRB transcripts. Sequenced by immunoSEQ multiplex PCR; TCRdb stores in-frame clones only, minus some. The sample shows about 370,000 clones, over 9% of them seen only once. The sample taken for sequencing was central memory CD4+ T cells from blood. All receptors derive from a man aged 30-40 years with type 1 diabetes.

The V call is TRBV4-1, the J call TRBJ2-7; TRBD1 aligns across 10 bases. Trimming took 0 bases from V and 2 from J; bases not matched to a gene: 4. Germline assignment: CDR1 MGHRA and CDR2 YSYEKL. The length of the CDR3 is 16 residues. CDR3 residues: CASSQDWGTGAYEQYF. The CDR3 DNA reads as TGCGCCAGCAGCCAAGATTGGGGGACAGGGGCCTACGAGCAGTACTTC.

This clone was picked up one time. The chain joins TRBV5-1 to TRBJ2-7; D is ambiguous. The CDR3 consists of 15 residues. V dropped 3 bases and J dropped 2 bases, with 15 bases sitting between them. CDR1 is SGHRS, CDR2 YFSETQ, per germline. In nucleotides, the CDR3 is TGCGCCAGCAGCTCAGGATTGACAACCACCTACGAGCAGTACTTC. Translated, it gives CASSSGLTTTYEQYF.

V gene TRBV5-1 combines with J gene TRBJ1-3, with D possibly matching TRBD1 (6 bases). The CDR3 length is 15 residues. CDR1 and CDR2 from the germline V gene are SGHRS and YFSETQ. V lost 4 bases, J lost 0 bases, and 11 bases lay in between. CDR3 DNA sequence: TGCGCCAGCAGCGTCGGGACAACCTCTGGAAACACCATATATTTT. Amino acid sequence: CASSVGTTSGNTIYF.

This clone appeared many times. This chain uses TRBV18 with TRBJ1-5; 9 bases are shared with TRBD1. CDR1 is KGHSH and CDR2 is LQKENI in the germline V gene. V lost 3 bases and J lost 5; bases outside the gene matches: 8. CDR3 length: 16 amino acids. The CDR3 DNA reads TGTGCCAGCTCACCCGGGGACAGGGCCTTCGATCAGCCCCAGCATTTT. It codes for CASSPGDRAFDQPQHF. The full variable domain, rest sourced from reference TRBV18 and TRBJ1-5, is NAGVMQNPRHLVRRRGQEARLRCSPMKGHSHVYWYRQLPEEGLKFMVYLQKENIIDESGMPKERFSAEFPKEGPSILRIQQVVRGDSAAYFCASSPGDRAFDQPQHFGDGTRLSIL.